This T cell receptor (beta chain) came from a study of cytomegalovirus exposure and HLA in healthy donors. Overall study results and limits: For most TCR beta V segments, an earlier analysis put the productive rate at about 87% or about 30% of the time. Specific recognition of CMV antigens was confirmed in vitro for a few chains (all CMV-associated). Association with HLA alleles at 0.05 false discovery rate was found for roughly 17,000 TCR beta sequences in a later analysis.

The germline V gene encodes CDR1 SQVTM and CDR2 ANQGSEA. The V end was cut by 4 bases, the J end by 0 bases, with 7 bases between. The CDR3 contains 12 residues. PCR involved 60 Vbeta and 13 Jbeta primers. TCRdb keeps only in-frame clones here, not all; method: immunoSEQ multiplex PCR. In all, the sample yields over 100,000 clones. With respect to this clone: Its antigen is unidentified.

This sequence joins TRBV29-1 and TRBJ2-7, with a weak D call TRBD1 (5 bases). The receptor comes from a man aged 35-49 years in good health and CMV-seropositive. Source material: PBMCs. DNA of the CDR3: TGCAGCGTTGCGGACAACTCCTACGAGCAGTACTTC. Protein sequence: CSVADNSYEQYF.